A selection of T cell receptor beta chains follows, all from one sample in a study of siplizumab effects on memory and regulatory T cells. The method was immunoSEQ multiplex PCR; TCRdb's version includes in-frame clones alone and lacks a portion of them. Of around 94,000 clones in the sample, about 94% were seen once. The sequenced sample consisted of CD4+ T cells sorted from blood. The receptors originated from a human donor in good health. Both conserved end residues are part of each CDR3. The D gene is left open where the match is weak.

. 15 TRBV18 CASSPGDTFTYEQYF
. 11 TRBV6-4 CASKMNTEAFF
. 15 TRBV5-8 CASSLFYSDGVTQYF
TRBD1 12 TRBV6-5 CASSRQGSGYTF
. 12 TRBV4-1 CASSLRRNEQFF
. 13 TRBV6-1 CASRLSSTGELFF
TRBD2 20 TRBV4-1 CASSLETEGLAGVFTGELFF
. 14 TRBV28 CASNGRMETETQYF
TRBD2 16 TRBV28 CASSLTPSGSIGELFF
. 16 TRBV5-1 CASTYRAVGNTGELFF
TRBD1 16 TRBV29-1 CSVEAAGGAPNYGYTF
TRBD1 17 TRBV5-6 CASSPTLTGIGYNEQFF
. 15 TRBV27 CASRNSRTASYGYTF
. 13 TRBV11-2 CASNPSRGEKLFF
. 13 TRBV5-1 CASSLVGTGELFF
TRBD1 14 TRBV2 CASSGLSQGNIQYF
. 21 TRBV1 CTSSHEGSLGQHPAAGNTIYF
TRBD2 18 TRBV10-3 CAISGTSGGGSSYNEQFF
TRBD2 14 TRBV19 CASRTSGRTGELFF
. 13 TRBV6-6 CASSYRTDREQYF
TRBD1 15 TRBV4-1 CASSPGQGYLGELFF
TRBD1 15 TRBV7-9 CASSPRDSPNTEAFF
TRBD2 15 TRBV5-1 CASSPMRLAGDTQYF
. 14 TRBV6-6 CASSYSAVGGIQYF
. 15 TRBV2 CASSPNQGMNTEAFF
. 18 TRBV27 CASSFIGKLLGNNNEQFF
. 13 TRBV19 CASSIAGSDTQYF
. 12 TRBV5-4 CASSFPNYEQYF
TRBD1 13 TRBV25-1 CASTGTGGHEAFF
. 15 TRBV2 CASSQRGTLDQPQHF
TRBD2 14 TRBV2 CASRGLAGFGEQYF
. 12 TRBV5-1 CASSFEANEQFF
. 14 TRBV19 CASRRRGERAEAFF
TRBD1 17 TRBV15 CATSRGDRGFSNQPQHF
. 15 TRBV5-1 CASSRPRATYNEQFF
. 12 TRBV28 CASSSPGYEQYF
. 12 TRBV28 CASRNMNQPQHF
. 12 TRBV7-9 CASSSGTDTQYF
TRBD2 15 TRBV7-8 CATLNSGTRLTEQFF
TRBD2 15 TRBV9 CASSVGSGNYNEQFF
. 15 TRBV7-3 CASRLTQANTGELFF
. 19 TRBV7-9 CASTHTLFRAYGENTEAFF
TRBD2 17 TRBV10-1 CASSDGGSYGSYNEQFF
TRBD2 20 TRBV4-1 CASSQVGGTPGVFYYNEQFF
. 17 TRBV9 CASSVVSDFIPNYGYTF
. 15 TRBV6-5 CASSQQGITADTQYF
. 10 TRBV18 CASPTDTQYF
. 12 TRBV6-5 CASSRRGDTQYF
. 16 TRBV9 CASSGPRVGIGDTIYF
TRBD2 14 TRBV6-5 CASSYFAGADTQYF
. 15 TRBV6-5 CASSSPRGTSREQYF
. 14 TRBV28 CASTYNSGANVLTF
. 15 TRBV28 CASSQQGLMNTEAFF
TRBD2 15 TRBV6-1 CASARLAGGPWEQFF
TRBD1 18 TRBV28 CASSSLLRTGPSTGELFF
TRBD2 14 TRBV11-2 CASSFAGESYEQYF
. 12 TRBV5-1 CASRPNTGELFF
. 15 TRBV5-8 CASSLSLASYNEQFF
. 17 TRBV25-1 CASSEYQLGVYQETQYF